This TCR beta chain was identified during a study of identical twins. The study, taken as a whole, reports: Fewer insertions characterized abundant cord blood beta clonotypes, whereas memory repertoires showed none.

For this clonotype: Its antigen remains unidentified.

Template switching added a universal primer binding site, and final cDNA carried unique molecular identifiers. TCRdb passed the 5' RACE reads through MiXCR, listing each CDR3 protein once. The repertoire holds a few hundred thousand distinct CDR3 sequences, with approximately 10% as singletons. The source of this sequence is a man aged 45-60 years in good health. The sample taken for sequencing was memory T cells sorted from blood.

The CDR3 bases are TGTGCCAGCAGCATGACAGAGTCCTACGAGCAGTACTTC. It encodes CASSMTESYEQYF. The chain recombines TRBV5-6 with TRBJ2-7; D possibly corresponds to TRBD1 (5 bases). The CDR3 sequence is 13 residues long. Germline-derived CDR1 and CDR2 are SGHDT and YYEEEE. Between the trimmed V and J ends, which lost 4 bases and 1 base, there was a span of 9 bases.